These 18 T cell receptor beta chains came from one sample sequenced in a study of blood T cell repertoires in COVID-19. The assay was immunoSEQ multiplex PCR, and TCRdb's table has in-frame clones only and misses some. The data hold around 250,000 clones, with about 80% observed a single time. Sample: peripheral blood. Source of these receptors: a man aged 25-45 years who had recovered from COVID-19.

V and J are TRBV5-1 and TRBJ2-1; 12 bases are a match to TRBD2. J lost 10 bases, V lost 3 bases, and 8 bases had no gene match. CDR3 length: 15 residues. The germline gives CDR1 SGHRS, CDR2 YFSETQ. The DNA for the CDR3 is TGCGCCAGCAGCTGGACTAGCGGGGCCTCCATCGAGCAGTTCTTC. Translation: CASSWTSGASIEQFF.

V is TRBV5-5 and J is TRBJ2-4; a weak D match, TRBD2 (5 bases). There are 16 residues in the CDR3. V lost 0 bases to trimming and J lost 5 bases, with 15 bases between them. Germline V gives CDR1 SGHKS, CDR2 YYEKEE (reference sequence). CDR3 sequence (DNA): TGTGCCAGCAGCTTGGTCCGACTAATACAGCAAAACATTCAGTACTTC. It encodes CASSLVRLIQQNIQYF. The whole variable domain, remainder taken from reference TRBV5-5 and TRBJ2-4, is DAGVTQSPTHLIKTRGQQVTLRCSPISGHKSVSWYQQVLGQGPQFIFQYYEKEERGRGNFPDRFSARQFPNYSSELNVNALLLGDSALYLCASSLVRLIQQNIQYFGAGTRLSVL.

This clone was counted a few times. The chain uses TRBV6-1 and TRBJ2-1, with 8 nucleotides matching TRBD1. The CDR3 length is 16 residues. J gave up 2 bases and V 2 bases, and 5 bases lay outside the gene matches. Germline V gene data show CDR1 as MNHNS and CDR2 as SASEGT. The CDR3 reads CASSEWTGLPYNEQFF. CDR3 coding DNA: TGTGCCAGCAGTGAATGGACAGGGTTGCCCTACAATGAGCAGTTCTTC.

The chain carries TRBV14 and TRBJ1-6; D unclear. CDR1 is SGHDN, CDR2 FVKESK, per germline. Between the trimmed V and J ends, which lost 6 bases and 11 bases, there was a span of 17 bases. The CDR3 loop spans 14 amino acids. The CDR3: CASRSRVDDAPLHF. For the CDR3, the DNA is TGTGCCAGCAGAAGCCGGGTAGATGATGCACCCCTCCACTTT.

This chain connects TRBV15 to TRBJ1-1; a weak D match, TRBD1 (6 bases). Germline lookup yields CDR1 LNHNV and CDR2 YYDKDF (reference sequence). The V and J ends lost 5 bases and 3 bases respectively, with 13 bases between them. This CDR3 is built from 14 residues. In DNA, the CDR3 is TGTGCCACCAGCCCCCGGGACACCTACACTGAAGCTTTCTTT. It codes for CATSPRDTYTEAFF.

The V and J genes are TRBV24-1 and TRBJ2-3, with 9 positions matching TRBD2. Trimming at V came to 3 bases and at J to 1 base, leaving 7 bases not matched to a gene. CDR1 and CDR2 (germline): KGHDR, SFDVKD. This CDR3 spans 17 amino acids. The CDR3 DNA is TGTGCCACCAGTGATGGGCGCGGGGGGGAAGGCACAGATACGCAGTATTTT. Protein: CATSDGRGGEGTDTQYF.

This clone was counted a single time. The V call is TRBV27, the J call TRBJ1-2; perhaps TRBD1 as D (6 bases). The CDR3 extends over 15 amino acids. Trimming stripped 6 bases from V and 2 bases from J, with 16 bases between. The germline V gene encodes CDR1 MNHEY and CDR2 SMNVEV (reference sequence). The CDR3 DNA sequence: TGTGCCAGCAGGTCCGGACAGAACGCAAACTATGGCTACACCTTC. Amino acids: CASRSGQNANYGYTF.

The genes are TRBV12-3 or TRBV12-4 and TRBJ2-7; D is unresolved. The CDR3 is 13 amino acids. V lost 4 bases, J lost 3 bases, and 10 bases lay in between. The CDR3 reads CASSSLEYYEQYF. The CDR3 region has the DNA TGTGCCAGCAGTTCCCTAGAATACTACGAGCAGTACTTC.

The chain combines TRBV5-1 with TRBJ2-5; 9 bases fit TRBD1. Germline trimming cut 3 bases from V and 0 bases from J; bases unmatched to any gene: 3. This CDR3 is 15 amino acids long. From germline, CDR1 is SGHRS and CDR2 YFSETQ. CDR3 nucleotides: TGCGCCAGCAGCTCGGGACAGGGCAACCAAGAGACCCAGTACTTC. It is translated as CASSSGQGNQETQYF.

CDR3 coding DNA: TGTGCCAGCAGTGCCCAGGGGCCCGACGAGCAGTACTTC. Translating gives CASSAQGPDEQYF. The rearrangement joins TRBV2 to TRBJ2-7; weak D call: TRBD1 (6 bases). This CDR3 has 13 residues. Germline V gene lookup returns CDR1 SNHLY and CDR2 FYNNEI. V was pared by 4 bases and J by 5 bases, with 12 bases between.

This clone was detected once. The chain employs TRBV18 and TRBJ2-5, with TRBD1 identical over 8 bases. The ends lost 10 bases at V and 5 bases at J; junction bases unmatched: 9. This CDR3 region has 13 residues. Germline loops: CDR1 KGHSH, CDR2 LQKENI. CDR3 region: CATKDRVSETQYF. CDR3 bases: TGTGCCACTAAGGACAGGGTTAGCGAGACCCAGTACTTC.

This sequence joins TRBV5-8 and TRBJ2-3; 11 bases are shared with TRBD2. Germline V CDR1 and CDR2: SGHTS, YDEGEE. V lost 5 bases and J lost 0; bases outside the gene matches: 17. The CDR3 has 20 residues. In DNA form, the CDR3 reads TGTGCCAGCAGAACCTGGGACAGGGTAACTAGCGGGGGAAGCACAGATACGCAGTATTTT. Encoded protein: CASRTWDRVTSGGSTDTQYF.

The CDR3 DNA follows: TGCGCCAGCAGCCAAGATCTTGGGCAACGTACTAATGAAAAACTGTTTTTT. Translation gives CASSQDLGQRTNEKLFF. The V and J genes are TRBV4-1 and TRBJ1-4; D ambiguous. V was pared by 0 bases and J by 2 bases, with 13 bases between. CDR3 length: 17 amino acids. Germline V gene sequence: CDR1 MGHRA, CDR2 YSYEKL.

The chain combines TRBV18 with TRBJ1-1; no definite D call. CDR3 size: 13 residues. Germline values: CDR1 KGHSH, CDR2 LQKENI. V lost 5 bases and J lost 1, with 8 bases in between. The CDR3 region is CASSAGENTEAFF. CDR3 coding DNA: TGTGCCAGCTCAGCCGGAGAGAACACTGAAGCTTTCTTT.

The V gene is TRBV28, the J gene TRBJ1-2, with D possibly being TRBD1 (6 bases). The V end was cut by 5 bases, the J end by 4 bases, with 17 bases between. In germline, CDR1 is MDHEN, CDR2 SYDVKM. The CDR3 is 15 amino acids. The CDR3: CASSTAGALSYGYTF. CDR3 coding DNA: TGTGCCAGCAGTACAGCGGGGGCGCTTTCCTATGGCTACACCTTC.

The rearrangement joins TRBV5-1 to TRBJ2-7; 10 nucleotides line up with TRBD2. Trimming took 2 bases from V and 7 from J; bases not matched to a gene: 9. Germline CDR1 reads SGHRS; CDR2 reads YFSETQ. This CDR3 region has 15 residues. The chain's CDR3 is CASSLAPGLAVEQYV. The CDR3 nucleotides read TGCGCCAGCAGCTTAGCCCCCGGACTAGCGGTTGAGCAGTACGTC.

This CDR3 reads CASSMTGGGPYGYTF. In nucleotides, the CDR3 is TGTGCCAGCAGCATGACAGGGGGCGGCCCCTATGGCTACACCTTC. The chain employs TRBV5-4 and TRBJ1-2, with TRBD1 identical over 10 bases. From germline, CDR1 is SGHNT and CDR2 YYREEE (reference sequence). The CDR3 sequence is 15 residues long. The trim removed 4 bases at V and 4 bases at J, leaving 7 bases unmatched.

The chain couples TRBV23-1 to TRBJ1-2; D is ambiguous. TRBV23-1 is an ORF for which the function is uncertain. V gave up 8 bases and J gave up 5 bases, with 18 bases separating them. The CDR3 length is 14 residues. In DNA, the CDR3 is TGCGCCAGCGTTGGGGAGGAATCCCCTTATGGCTACACCTTC. It is translated as CASVGEESPYGYTF.